The entry that follows covers one TCR beta chain sequence. The germline gives CDR1 SGHNT, CDR2 YYREEE (reference sequence). The CDR3 length is 14 residues. V gave up 2 bases and J gave up 0 bases, with 7 bases separating them. The data originate from a study of cytomegalovirus exposure and HLA in healthy donors. PCR amplification relied on 60 Vbeta primers (plus 13 Jbeta primers). Assay: immunoSEQ multiplex PCR; the TCRdb copy retains only in-frame clones and omits some. The sample has some 250,000 clones, over 80% seen once. Though probably carrying unrecorded immune exposures, donors were nominally healthy at sampling.

Sequencing was performed on PBMCs. V gene TRBV5-4 combines with J gene TRBJ2-3; the D gene is possibly TRBD2 (6 bases). The clonotype was recovered from a woman aged 40-49 years in good health and CMV-seropositive. The DNA for the CDR3 is TGTGCCAGCAGCTTAGGGACTAGCACAGATACGCAGTATTTT. Residues: CASSLGTSTDTQYF.